What follows is one T cell receptor (beta chain) and its context. The target antigen is unknown. Treatment: approximately 18 received Ad26.COV2.S at low or high dose, single or two shots; 5 received placebo; per-sample allocation not given. Sampling happened 63 days after the first vaccine or placebo injection. The data stem from a study of Ad26.COV2.S vaccination and SARS-CoV-2 variants. Study results and caveats: Recipients given vaccine exceeded placebo recipients in spike-specific TCR breadth.

Germline V gene sequence: CDR1 WSHSY, CDR2 SAAADI. CDR3 length: 11 amino acids. V was trimmed by 7 bases and J by 4 bases, leaving 8 bases between them. Assay: immunoSEQ multiplex PCR; the TCRdb copy retains only in-frame clones and omits some. The sample records roughly 300,000 clones, 86% being singletons. The J gene is TRBJ2-7, the V gene TRBV10-2; D is ambiguous. Sample: peripheral blood, taken in a trial of Ad26.COV2.S vaccine versus placebo. This clonotype was sampled from a person aged 18-60 years who received the Ad26.COV2.S COVID-19 vaccine or a placebo. The CDR3 sequence: CASMVRYEQYF. Written as DNA, the CDR3 is TGCGCCAGCATGGTCAGGTACGAGCAGTACTTC.